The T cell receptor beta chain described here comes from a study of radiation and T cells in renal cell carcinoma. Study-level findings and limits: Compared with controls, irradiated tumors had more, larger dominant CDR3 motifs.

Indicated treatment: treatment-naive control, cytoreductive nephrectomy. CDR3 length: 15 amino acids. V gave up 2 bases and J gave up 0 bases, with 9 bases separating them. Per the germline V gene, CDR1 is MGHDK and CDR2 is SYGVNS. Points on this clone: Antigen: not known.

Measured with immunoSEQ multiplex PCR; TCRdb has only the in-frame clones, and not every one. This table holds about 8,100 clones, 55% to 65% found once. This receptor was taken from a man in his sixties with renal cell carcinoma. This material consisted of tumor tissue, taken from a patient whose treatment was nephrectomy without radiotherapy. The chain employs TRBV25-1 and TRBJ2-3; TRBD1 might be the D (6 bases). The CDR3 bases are TGTGCCAGCAGTGAAGGGACATTTAGCACAGATACGCAGTATTTT. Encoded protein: CASSEGTFSTDTQYF.